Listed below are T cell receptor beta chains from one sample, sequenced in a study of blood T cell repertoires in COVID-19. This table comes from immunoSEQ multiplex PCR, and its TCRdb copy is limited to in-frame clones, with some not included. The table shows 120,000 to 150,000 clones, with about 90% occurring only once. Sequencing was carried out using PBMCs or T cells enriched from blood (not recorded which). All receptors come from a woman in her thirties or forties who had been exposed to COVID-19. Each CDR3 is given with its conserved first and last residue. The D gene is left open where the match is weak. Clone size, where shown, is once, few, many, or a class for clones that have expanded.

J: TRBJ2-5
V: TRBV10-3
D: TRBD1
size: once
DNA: TGTGCCATCAGTGGACAGGGCCAGGAGACCCAGTACTTC
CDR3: CAISGQGQETQYF

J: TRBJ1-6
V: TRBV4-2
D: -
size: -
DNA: TGTGCCAGCAGCCCCCTCGGAGGACAGCTTCCACCCCTCCACTTT
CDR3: CASSPLGGQLPPLHF

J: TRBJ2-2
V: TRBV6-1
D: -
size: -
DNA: TGTGCCAGCAGTGGGTTGATCCTAGCGATCACCGGGGAGCTGTTTTTT
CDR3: CASSGLILAITGELFF

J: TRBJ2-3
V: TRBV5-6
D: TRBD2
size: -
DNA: TGTGCCAGCAGCTGGACTAAGCGGGGGCCGAGCACAGATACGCAGTATTTT
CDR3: CASSWTKRGPSTDTQYF

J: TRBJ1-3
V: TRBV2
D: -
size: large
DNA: TGTGCCAGCAGTGAAATGGGGCCGGACAGAGGAAACACCATATATTTT
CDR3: CASSEMGPDRGNTIYF

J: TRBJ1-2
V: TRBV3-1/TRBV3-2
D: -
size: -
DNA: TGTGCCAGCAGCCAAGATCTTCGGGGAGGCTATGGCTACACCTTC
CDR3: CASSQDLRGGYGYTF

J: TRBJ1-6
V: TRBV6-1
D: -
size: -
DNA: TGTGCCAGCAGTGAGACACAGGGCGGAGTATCACCCCTCCACTTT
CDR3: CASSETQGGVSPLHF

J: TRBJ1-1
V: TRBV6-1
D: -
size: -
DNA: TGTGCCAGCAGTGATACAGCCCTGAACACTGAAGCTTTCTTT
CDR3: CASSDTALNTEAFF

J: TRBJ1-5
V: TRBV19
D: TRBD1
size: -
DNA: TGTGCCAGCAGCGACAGGGTAAGCAATCAGCCCCAGCATTTT
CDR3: CASSDRVSNQPQHF

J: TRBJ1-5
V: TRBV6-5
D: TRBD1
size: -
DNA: TGTGCCAGCAGTTACTCTGGACAGGATAATCAGCCCCAGCATTTT
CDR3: CASSYSGQDNQPQHF

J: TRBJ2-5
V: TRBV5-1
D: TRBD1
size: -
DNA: TGCGCCAGCAGCCGGACAGGGTATGGGGAGACCCAGTACTTC
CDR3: CASSRTGYGETQYF

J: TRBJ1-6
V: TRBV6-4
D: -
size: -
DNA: TGTGCCAGCAGTGATCCCCGGACAGCAACGGGTCGGCGGACCCTCCACTTT
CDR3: CASSDPRTATGRRTLHF

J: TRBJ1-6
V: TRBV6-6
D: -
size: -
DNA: TGTGCCAGCAGTCAGGGGTCTCTGAATTCACCCCTCCACTTT
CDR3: CASSQGSLNSPLHF

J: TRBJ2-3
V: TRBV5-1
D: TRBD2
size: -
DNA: TGCGCCAGCAGCGCTCTAGCGGGGGACACAGATACGCAGTATTTT
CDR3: CASSALAGDTDTQYF

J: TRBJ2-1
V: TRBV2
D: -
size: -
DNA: TGTGCCAGCAACCGGGACATGACTAATGAGCAGTTCTTC
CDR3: CASNRDMTNEQFF

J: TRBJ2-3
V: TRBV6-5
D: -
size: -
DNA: TGTGCCAGCAGCTTTAGCGGTCCCACAGATACGCAGTATTTT
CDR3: CASSFSGPTDTQYF

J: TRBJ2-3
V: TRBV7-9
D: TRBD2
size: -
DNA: TGTGCCAGCAGCGCTTTAGCGGGAGGGCCTGCGGGCTATACGCAGTATTTT
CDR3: CASSALAGGPAGYTQYF

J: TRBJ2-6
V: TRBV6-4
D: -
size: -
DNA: TGTGCCAGCACCCCCCAGGTGGGGGCCAACGTCCTGACTTTC
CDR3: CASTPQVGANVLTF

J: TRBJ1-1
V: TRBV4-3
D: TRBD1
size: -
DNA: TGCGCCAGCAGCGCCGGGACAGCGAACACTGAAGCTTTCTTT
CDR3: CASSAGTANTEAFF

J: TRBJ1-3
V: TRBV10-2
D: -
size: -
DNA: TGCGCCAGCATGCGAAGCTCTGGAAACACCATATATTTT
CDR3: CASMRSSGNTIYF

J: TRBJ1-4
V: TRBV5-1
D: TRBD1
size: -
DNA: TGCGCCAGCAGCTTGGAAGGGCGTTGGACAGGAGAAGAAAAACTGTTTTTT
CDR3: CASSLEGRWTGEEKLFF

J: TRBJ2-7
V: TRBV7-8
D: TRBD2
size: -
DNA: TGTGCCAGCAGCTTAAGCGCGGGGGGGCCTAACGAGCAGTACTTC
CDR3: CASSLSAGGPNEQYF

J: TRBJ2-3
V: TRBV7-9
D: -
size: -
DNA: TGTGCCAGCAGCTCACCCCTAGCTGGCACAGATACGCAGTATTTT
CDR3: CASSSPLAGTDTQYF

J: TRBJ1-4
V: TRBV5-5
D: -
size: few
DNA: TGTGCCAGCAGCCCCACTACAGGGACCAATGAAAAACTGTTTTTT
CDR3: CASSPTTGTNEKLFF

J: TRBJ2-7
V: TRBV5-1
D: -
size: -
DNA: TGCGCCCCCCCCGGGGGTCGCGTTTTGTACGAGCAGTACTTC
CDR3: CAPPGGRVLYEQYF

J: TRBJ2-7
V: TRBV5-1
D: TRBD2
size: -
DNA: TGCGCCAGCAGCTCGGGCGGGGGGCCCGCCTACGAGCAGTACTTC
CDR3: CASSSGGGPAYEQYF

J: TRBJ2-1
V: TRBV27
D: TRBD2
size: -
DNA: TGTGCCAGCAGTCTAAGCGGGGGGCGCTTCTCAGGACTATACAATGAGCAGTTCTTC
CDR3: CASSLSGGRFSGLYNEQFF

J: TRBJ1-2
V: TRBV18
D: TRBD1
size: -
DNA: TGTGCCAGCTCACCACCAAACAGGGGTGGCTACACCTTC
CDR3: CASSPPNRGGYTF

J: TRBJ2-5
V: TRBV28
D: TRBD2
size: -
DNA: TGTGCCAGCGGCCCCTTACCGGGACTAGCCGAGACCCAGTACTTC
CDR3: CASGPLPGLAETQYF

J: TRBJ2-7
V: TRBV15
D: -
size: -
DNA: TGTGCCACCAGCAGAGAGGCCAGGGATACCTACGAGCAGTACTTC
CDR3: CATSREARDTYEQYF

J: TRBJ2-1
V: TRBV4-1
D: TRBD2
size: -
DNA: TGCGCCAGCAGCCAAGGGAGCGGGGCGGTAGATGAGCAGTTCTTC
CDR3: CASSQGSGAVDEQFF

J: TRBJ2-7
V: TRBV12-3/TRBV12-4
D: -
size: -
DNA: TGTGCCAGCAGTTGGAAGCGGGAGCAGTACTTC
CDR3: CASSWKREQYF

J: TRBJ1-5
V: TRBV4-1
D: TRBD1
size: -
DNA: TGCGCCAGCAGCCAGACGAGACAGGGGGCATTTAGCAATCAGCCCCAGCATTTT
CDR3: CASSQTRQGAFSNQPQHF

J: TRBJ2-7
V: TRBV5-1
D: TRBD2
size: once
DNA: TGCGCCAGCAGCTCGCTTAGCGGGGGCTCCTACGAGCAGTACTTC
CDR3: CASSSLSGGSYEQYF

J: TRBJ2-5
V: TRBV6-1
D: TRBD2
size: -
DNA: TGTGCCAGCAGTGACCCAGGGACTAGCGGGGGGTCTCGGGAGACCCAGTACTTC
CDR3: CASSDPGTSGGSRETQYF

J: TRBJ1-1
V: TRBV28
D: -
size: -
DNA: TGTGCCAGCATTCACTTTGGCAGGGAAGCTTTCTTT
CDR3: CASIHFGREAFF

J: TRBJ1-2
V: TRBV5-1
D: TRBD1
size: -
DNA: TGCGCCAGCAGCTTAGATTCTCCTGACAGGGGGCGGAAAGGCTACACCTTC
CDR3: CASSLDSPDRGRKGYTF

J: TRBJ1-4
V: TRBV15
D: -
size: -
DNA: TGTGCCACCAGCAGGGGAAACGGGCGCGGGGGCGAAAAACTGTTTTTT
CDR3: CATSRGNGRGGEKLFF

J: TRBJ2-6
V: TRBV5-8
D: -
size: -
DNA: TGTGCCAGCAGCTTGGGAGTCTACTCTGGGGCCAACGTCCTGACTTTC
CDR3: CASSLGVYSGANVLTF

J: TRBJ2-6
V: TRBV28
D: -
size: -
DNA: TGTGCCAGCAGTTTAATTGACAGCTCTGGGGCCAACGTCCTGACTTTC
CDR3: CASSLIDSSGANVLTF

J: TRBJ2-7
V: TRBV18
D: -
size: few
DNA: TGTGCCAGCTCCCCAGTTAGCTCCTACGAGCAGTACTTC
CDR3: CASSPVSSYEQYF

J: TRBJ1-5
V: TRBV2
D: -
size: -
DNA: TGTGCCAGCAGACAGGGAGGCAATCAGCCCCAGCATTTT
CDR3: CASRQGGNQPQHF

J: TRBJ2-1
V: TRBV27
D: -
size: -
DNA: TGTGCCAGCAGTCCCCACTACGACGAGCAGTTCTTC
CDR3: CASSPHYDEQFF

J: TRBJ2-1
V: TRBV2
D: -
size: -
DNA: TGTGCCAGCAGTTCCGACCCCCAGGCCCAATACAATGAGCAGTTCTTC
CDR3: CASSSDPQAQYNEQFF

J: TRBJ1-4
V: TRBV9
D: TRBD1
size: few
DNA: TGTGCCAGCAGCCCCCGACAGGGGGCAAAAGAAAAACTGTTTTTT
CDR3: CASSPRQGAKEKLFF

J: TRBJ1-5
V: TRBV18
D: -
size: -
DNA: TGTGCCAGCTCACCGGCAGGGGGCAATCAGCCCCAGCATTTT
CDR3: CASSPAGGNQPQHF